This T cell receptor beta chain was sequenced in a study of OX40 agonist ivuxolimab in advanced cancers. There are 17 residues in the CDR3. The germline CDR1 and CDR2 sequences are SNHLY and FYNNEI. The V segment lost 7 bases and the J segment 0 bases; nucleotides outside the gene matches: 7. Clones were sequenced by immunoSEQ multiplex PCR, and TCRdb holds only the in-frame ones, with some missing. The sample records 95,000 to 150,000 clones, just under 95% being singletons. The receptor comes from an adult with an advanced solid tumor such as melanoma, head and neck, liver or kidney cancer. The chain joins TRBV2 to TRBJ2-1; the match to TRBD2 covers 12 bases. The material sequenced was CD4+ or CD8+ T cells sorted from blood, taken in a trial of the OX40 agonist ivuxolimab. CDR3 coding DNA: TGTGCCAGCAAGATCGGACTAGCGGGGACCTCCTACAATGAGCAGTTCTTC. This translates into CASKIGLAGTSYNEQFF.